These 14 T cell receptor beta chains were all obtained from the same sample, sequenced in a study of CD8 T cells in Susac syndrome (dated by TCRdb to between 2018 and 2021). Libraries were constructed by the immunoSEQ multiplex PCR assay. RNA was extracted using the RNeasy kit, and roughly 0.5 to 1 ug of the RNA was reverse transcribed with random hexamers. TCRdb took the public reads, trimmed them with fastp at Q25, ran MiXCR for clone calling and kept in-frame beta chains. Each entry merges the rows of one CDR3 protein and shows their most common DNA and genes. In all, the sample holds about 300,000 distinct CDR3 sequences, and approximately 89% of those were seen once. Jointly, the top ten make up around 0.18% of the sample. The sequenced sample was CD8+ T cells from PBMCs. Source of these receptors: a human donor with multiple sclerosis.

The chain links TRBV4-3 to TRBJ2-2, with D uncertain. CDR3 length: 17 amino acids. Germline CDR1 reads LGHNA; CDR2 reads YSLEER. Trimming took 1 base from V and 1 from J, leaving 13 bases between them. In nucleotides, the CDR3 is TGCGCCAGCAGCCAAGTAGGCTCTAGTGGGAACACCGGGGAGCTGTTTTTT. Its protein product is CASSQVGSSGNTGELFF.

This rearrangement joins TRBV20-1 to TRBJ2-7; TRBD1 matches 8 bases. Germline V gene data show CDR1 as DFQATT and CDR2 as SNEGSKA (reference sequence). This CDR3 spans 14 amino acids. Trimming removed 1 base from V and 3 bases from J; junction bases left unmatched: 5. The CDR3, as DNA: TGCAGTGCTAGAGTCCGAGACAGGGGCTACGAGCAGTACTTC. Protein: CSARVRDRGYEQYF.

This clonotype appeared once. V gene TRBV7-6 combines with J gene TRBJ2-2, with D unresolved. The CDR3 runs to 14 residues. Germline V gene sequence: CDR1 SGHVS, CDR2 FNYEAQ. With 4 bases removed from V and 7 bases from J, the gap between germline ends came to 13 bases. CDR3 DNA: TGTGCCAGCAGCTCCGACGCAGGAATCGGGGAGCTGTTTTTT. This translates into CASSSDAGIGELFF.

CDR3 nucleotide sequence: TGTGCCAGCACCTCCCCAGACAGGGGCTACGAGCAGTACTTC. This codes for CASTSPDRGYEQYF. The chain couples TRBV11-1 to TRBJ2-7; TRBD1 agrees at 8 bases. The germline CDR1 and CDR2 sequences are SGHAT and FQDESV (reference sequence). Trimming cost V 7 bases and J 3 bases; bases outside gene matches: 8. The CDR3 totals 14 residues. Drawing the rest from reference TRBV11-1 and TRBJ2-7, the complete variable domain is EAEVAQSPRYKITEKSQAVAFWCDPISGHATLYWYRQILGQGPELLVQFQDESVVDDSQLPKDRFSAERLKGVDSTLKIQPAELGDSAMYLCASTSPDRGYEQYFGPGTRLTVT.

The CDR3 DNA reads as TGTGCCAGCAGTTCTCTGACTTCCGGCAATCAGCCCCAGCATTTT. It is translated as CASSSLTSGNQPQHF. The J gene is TRBJ1-5, the V gene TRBV27; D is unclear. The length of the CDR3 is 15 residues. Trimming pared 4 bases from V and 2 bases from J, leaving 12 bases between. CDR1 is MNHEY, CDR2 SMNVEV, per germline (reference sequence).

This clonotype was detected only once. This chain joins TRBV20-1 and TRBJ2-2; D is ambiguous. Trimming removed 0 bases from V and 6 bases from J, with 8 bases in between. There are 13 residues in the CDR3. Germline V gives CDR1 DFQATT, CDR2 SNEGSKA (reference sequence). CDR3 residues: CSARDPLPGELFF. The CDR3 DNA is TGCAGTGCTAGAGATCCCCTGCCCGGGGAGCTGTTTTTT.

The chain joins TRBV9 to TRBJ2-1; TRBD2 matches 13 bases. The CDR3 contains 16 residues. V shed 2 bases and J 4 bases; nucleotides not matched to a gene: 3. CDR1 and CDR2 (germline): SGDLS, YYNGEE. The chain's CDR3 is CASSVSGLAGYNEQFF. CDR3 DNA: TGTGCCAGCAGCGTCTCGGGACTAGCGGGATACAATGAGCAGTTCTTC.

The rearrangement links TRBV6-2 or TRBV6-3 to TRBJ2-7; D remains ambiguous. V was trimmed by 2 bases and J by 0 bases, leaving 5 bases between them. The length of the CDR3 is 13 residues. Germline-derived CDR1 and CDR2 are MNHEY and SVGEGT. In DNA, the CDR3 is TGTGCCAGCAGTTACCAGCCCTCCTACGAGCAGTACTTC. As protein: CASSYQPSYEQYF.

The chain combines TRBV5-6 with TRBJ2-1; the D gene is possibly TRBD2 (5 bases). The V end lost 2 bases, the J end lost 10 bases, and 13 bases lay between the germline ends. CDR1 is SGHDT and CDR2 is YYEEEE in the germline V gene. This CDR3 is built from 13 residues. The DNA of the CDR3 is TGTGCCAGCAGCTTCGGGGTAGTGGGGGAGCAGTTCTTC. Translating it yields CASSFGVVGEQFF.

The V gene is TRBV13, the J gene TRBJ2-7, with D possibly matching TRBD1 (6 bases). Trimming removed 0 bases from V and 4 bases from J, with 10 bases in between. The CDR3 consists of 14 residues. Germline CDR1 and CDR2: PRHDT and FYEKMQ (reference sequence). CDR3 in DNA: TGTGCCAGCAGCTTAGGGGCAGGGACATACGAGCAGTACTTC. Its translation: CASSLGAGTYEQYF.

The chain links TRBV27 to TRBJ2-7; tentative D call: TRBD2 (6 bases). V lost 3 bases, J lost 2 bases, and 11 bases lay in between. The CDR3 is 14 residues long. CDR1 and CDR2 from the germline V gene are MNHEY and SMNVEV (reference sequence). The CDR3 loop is CASSFGSGPYEQYF. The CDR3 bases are TGTGCCAGCAGTTTTGGTAGCGGACCCTACGAGCAGTACTTC.

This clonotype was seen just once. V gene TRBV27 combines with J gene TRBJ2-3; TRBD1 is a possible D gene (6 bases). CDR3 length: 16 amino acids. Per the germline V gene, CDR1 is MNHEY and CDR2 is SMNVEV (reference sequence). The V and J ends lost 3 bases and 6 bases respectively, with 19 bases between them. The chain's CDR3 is CASSLNTGSSGDTQYF. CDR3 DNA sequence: TGTGCCAGCAGTTTGAACACAGGGAGTTCGGGCGATACGCAGTATTTT.

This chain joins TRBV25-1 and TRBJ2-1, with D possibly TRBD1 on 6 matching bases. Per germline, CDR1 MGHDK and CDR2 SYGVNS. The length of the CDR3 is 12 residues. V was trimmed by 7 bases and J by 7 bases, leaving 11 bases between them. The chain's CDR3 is CASTGAKNEQFF. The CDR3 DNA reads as TGTGCCAGCACAGGGGCCAAAAATGAGCAGTTCTTC.

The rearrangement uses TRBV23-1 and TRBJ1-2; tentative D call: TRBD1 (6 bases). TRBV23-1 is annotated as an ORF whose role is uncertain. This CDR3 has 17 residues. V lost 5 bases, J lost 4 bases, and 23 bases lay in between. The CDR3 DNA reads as TGCGCCAGCAGTAAGGAGGGACACCATAAGGTGTTCTATGGCTACACCTTC. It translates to CASSKEGHHKVFYGYTF.